This TCR beta chain is from a study of shared clonotypes between healthy human individuals. Naive CD8 populations comprised CD45RO-negative cells positively selected for CCR7, excluding terminally differentiated effector memory CD45RA+ cells. The material for each subset, its genomic DNA, was split evenly across several immunoSEQ plates. Each replicate PCR on the sorted subsets used 200 ng DNA (roughly 30,000 T cell genomes). Data came from immunoSEQ multiplex PCR; TCRdb stores just in-frame clones and leaves some out. The repertoire includes some 2 million clones, about 94% of them detected once, and roughly 1% sits in the top ten. Regarding this clone: No antigen is known for it.

Study observations and caveats: Estimated richness values were generally larger in naive subsets than in memory subsets.

Germline loops: CDR1 SGHNT, CDR2 YYREEE (reference sequence). The CDR3 contains 15 residues. Trimming pared 4 bases from V and 6 bases from J, leaving 19 bases between. This TCR was recovered from a man aged 18 to 30 in good health. This chain links TRBV5-4 with TRBJ1-2; D call uncertain. Material for sequencing was naive CD8+ T cells sorted from blood. The CDR3 bases are TGTGCCAGCAGCCCGGAAGGTTCATTCTTGGATGGCTACACCTTC. This sequence encodes CASSPEGSFLDGYTF.